This is a list of T cell receptor beta chains from one sample in a study of regulatory T cells in long-lasting Graves disease. MiXCR, run by TCRdb on the multiplex PCR reads, gives a single entry per CDR3 protein. This table holds roughly 350,000 distinct CDR3 sequences, over 15% found once. This sample also belongs to another study, concerning T cells in Graves' hyperthyroidism and ophthalmopathy.

This specimen consisted of peripheral blood mononuclear cells (PBMCs), obtained at new diagnosis, from a patient treated with antithyroid drugs. These receptors all stem from a man aged 40-50 years with Graves disease. The CDR3 runs from the conserved cysteine through the conserved F or W. D genes are given only for firm matches. Clone size is not always given. Where it is, it says once, few, many or a class for expanded clones.

V	D	J	size	DNA	CDR3
TRBV27	NA	TRBJ2-3	many	TGTGCCAGCAGTTTGAAGGCCAGCACAGATACGCAGTATTTT	CASSLKASTDTQYF
TRBV6-1	NA	TRBJ2-7	many	TGTGCCAGCGTTTACGGCTCTACTTCCTACGAGCAGTACTTC	CASVYGSTSYEQYF
TRBV12-3/TRBV12-4	NA	TRBJ1-5	NA	TGTGCCAGCAGTTTAATAGAAGATCAGCCCCAGCATTTT	CASSLIEDQPQHF
TRBV7-2	NA	TRBJ2-7	few	TGTGCCAGCAGCTTAAGGAGGAGGGGGATCTCCTACGAGCAGTACTTC	CASSLRRRGISYEQYF
TRBV5-1	NA	TRBJ1-2	few	TGCGCCAGCAGCTTGACCTCCTTGGGGGGCTACACCTTC	CASSLTSLGGYTF
TRBV9	NA	TRBJ2-3	few	TGTGCCAGCAGCTCTGGGCCCTATACAGATACGCAGTATTTT	CASSSGPYTDTQYF
TRBV7-9	TRBD2	TRBJ2-1	many	TGTGCCAGCAGCGCCCCCGGGACTAGCGAAATTATCGAGCAGTTCTTC	CASSAPGTSEIIEQFF
TRBV19	NA	TRBJ2-1	many	TGTGCCAGTAGTATACTCTACAACTCCTACAATGAGCAGTTCTTC	CASSILYNSYNEQFF
TRBV5-4	NA	TRBJ2-5	NA	TGTGCCAGCAGCTTGGAAGTTGTGAACGCCGGCGGAGAGACCCAGTACTTC	CASSLEVVNAGGETQYF
TRBV7-9	NA	TRBJ1-1	many	TGTGCCAGCGGATTGCTGAGCACTGAAGCTTTCTTT	CASGLLSTEAFF
TRBV7-2	NA	TRBJ1-3	many	TGTGCCAGCCGGGCGTCAGCTGGAAACACCATATATTTT	CASRASAGNTIYF
TRBV9	TRBD2	TRBJ2-2	few	TGTGCCAGCAGCCCAACCGGGACTAGCGGGGGGGCCGGGGAGCTGTCTTTT	CASSPTGTSGGAGELSF
TRBV7-9	NA	TRBJ2-7	many	TGTGCCAGCAGCTTTCATTACGAGCAGTACTTC	CASSFHYEQYF
TRBV5-1	TRBD2	TRBJ2-3	many	TGCGCCAGCAGCTTGGCCGCGGGGGGCACAGATACGCAGTATTTT	CASSLAAGGTDTQYF
TRBV5-4	TRBD1	TRBJ1-4	NA	TGTGCCAGCAGCCCGGACAGGGGCCGTGAAAAACTGTTTTTT	CASSPDRGREKLFF
TRBV29-1	NA	TRBJ2-7	many	TGCAGCGTTACGGGGTCCTACGAGCAGTACTTC	CSVTGSYEQYF
TRBV2	TRBD2	TRBJ2-1	NA	TGTGCCAGCAGAAAGGAGGCGGGGGGCTATGAGCAGTTCTTC	CASRKEAGGYEQFF
TRBV20-1	NA	TRBJ2-7	NA	TGCAGTGCTACGCTAGTCTACGAGCAGTACTTC	CSATLVYEQYF
TRBV12-3/TRBV12-4	TRBD1	TRBJ1-1	NA	TGTGCCAGCAGTCCCCAGGGGGCGGGGCACACTGAAGCTTTCTTT	CASSPQGAGHTEAFF
TRBV18	NA	TRBJ2-3	many	TGTGCCAGCAGTCCGATCACAGATACGCAGTATTTT	CASSPITDTQYF
TRBV6-5	NA	TRBJ2-4	NA	TGTGCCAGCAGTTACTCCGTAACCAAAAACATTCAGTACTTC	CASSYSVTKNIQYF
TRBV5-1	NA	TRBJ1-6	many	TGCGCCAGCAGCTCGCTAGCAGACTCACCCCTCCACTTT	CASSSLADSPLHF
TRBV3-2	NA	TRBJ1-6	few	TGTGCCAGCAGCCAAGATCTCAGACAGGGAGCTATATACCGAAAGAGCTCCTATAATTCACCCCTCCACTTT	CASSQDLRQGAIYRKSSYNSPLHF
TRBV2	NA	TRBJ1-5	many	TGTGCCAGCAGTGTTGACAGGAATAGCAATCAGCCCCAGCATTTT	CASSVDRNSNQPQHF
TRBV24-1	TRBD1	TRBJ2-5	many	TGTGCCACCAGTGGACAGGGTCGGCACCAAGAGACCCAGTACTTC	CATSGQGRHQETQYF
TRBV6-2/TRBV6-3	TRBD2	TRBJ2-1	many	TGTGCCAGCAGTACTCGGACTAGCGGGAATGAGCAGTTCTTC	CASSTRTSGNEQFF
TRBV7-6	NA	TRBJ2-7	once	TGTGCCAGCAGCTTCGGTAGCGGAGTAACCTACGAGCAGTACTTC	CASSFGSGVTYEQYF